These 20 T cell receptor beta chains were all obtained from the same sample, sequenced in a study of cytomegalovirus exposure and HLA in healthy donors. 60 Vbeta and 13 Jbeta primers were used in PCR. Profiled with immunoSEQ multiplex PCR; TCRdb holds only in-frame clones, not every one. The data show over 75,000 clones, with about four fifths seen just once and roughly 3.5% held by the top ten. Sequenced sample: PBMCs. Source of these receptors: a man younger than 40 in good health and CMV-seropositive.

The CDR3 loop is CASSSSGANEQFF. CDR3 in DNA: TGTGCCAGTAGTTCTAGCGGGGCCAATGAGCAGTTCTTC. The chain couples TRBV19 to TRBJ2-1; 9 bases line up with TRBD2. Germline V CDR1 and CDR2: LNHDA, SQIVND (reference sequence). This CDR3 comprises 13 residues. V was pared by 5 bases and J by 6 bases, with 2 bases of the junction left unmatched.

This clone was seen once. The V and J genes are TRBV28 and TRBJ2-2; D not certain. V lost 3 bases and J 1 base, leaving 12 bases between the germline ends. The CDR3 consists of 16 residues. The V gene's germline CDR1 is MDHEN and CDR2 SYDVKM. CDR3 bases: TGTGCCAGCAGTTTCGAGGTCACCAAGAACACCGGGGAGCTGTTTTTT. As protein: CASSFEVTKNTGELFF.

The V and J genes are TRBV5-4 and TRBJ2-6; unclear D gene. The germline gives CDR1 SGHNT, CDR2 YYREEE (reference sequence). The CDR3 contains 13 residues. V was trimmed by 4 bases and J by 2 bases, leaving 4 bases between them. This CDR3 is CASSITGANVLTF. CDR3 bases: TGTGCCAGCAGCATAACTGGGGCCAACGTCCTGACTTTC.

The chain employs TRBV7-8 and TRBJ2-5; the match to TRBD2 covers 9 bases. Germline values: CDR1 SGHVS, CDR2 FQNEAQ. The CDR3 covers 14 residues. The trim removed 5 bases at V and 3 bases at J, leaving 4 bases unmatched. This CDR3 is CASSAGLAKETQYF. The CDR3 bases are TGTGCCAGCAGCGCGGGACTAGCAAAAGAGACCCAGTACTTC.

This clone was counted only a few times. This chain uses TRBV7-8 with TRBJ1-1; D is unresolved. The CDR3 consists of 14 residues. Germline-derived CDR1 and CDR2 are SGHVS and FQNEAQ. V lost 0 bases and J 0 bases, leaving 5 bases between the germline ends. The CDR3 sequence is CASSLASMNTEAFF. CDR3 nucleotide sequence: TGTGCCAGCAGCTTAGCAAGCATGAACACTGAAGCTTTCTTT.

The chain has TRBV6-1 and TRBJ2-5, with 7 bases identical to TRBD1. The J call may be wrong; the DNA end is better matched by TRBJ2-7. The CDR3 covers 14 residues. Germline CDR1 MNHNS, CDR2 SASEGT. CDR3: CASIKPGQLYEQYF. CDR3 bases: TGTGCCAGCATTAAACCGGGACAGTTATACGAGCAGTACTTC.

This clone has just one count. The rearrangement links TRBV6-4 to TRBJ2-3; TRBD2 aligns across 11 bases. V shed 3 bases, J shed 3 bases, and the junction held 2 bases outside the gene matches. This CDR3 comprises 15 residues. Germline assignment: CDR1 MRHNA and CDR2 SNTAGT. In nucleotides, the CDR3 is TGTGCCAGCAGTGAACTAGCGGGAGAAACAGATACGCAGTATTTT. This codes for CASSELAGETDTQYF.

The chain is built from TRBV28 and TRBJ2-5; D is possibly TRBD2 (5 bases). The DNA end favors TRBJ2-7, so the J call may be wrong. The CDR3 covers 15 residues. Germline V gives CDR1 MDHEN, CDR2 SYDVKM. CDR3: CASSLALAVAHEQYF. CDR3 bases: TGTGCCAGCAGTTTGGCTCTAGCCGTAGCCCACGAGCAGTACTTC.

The rearrangement uses TRBV27 and TRBJ2-2; 8 nucleotides line up with TRBD1. Trimming cost V 7 bases and J 1 base; bases outside gene matches: 8. Germline-derived CDR1 and CDR2 are MNHEY and SMNVEV (reference sequence). The CDR3 loop spans 16 amino acids. The CDR3: CASKDRAAQNTGELFF. The CDR3 region has the DNA TGTGCCAGCAAGGACAGGGCGGCCCAGAACACCGGGGAGCTGTTTTTT.

The CDR3: CASSLGLADEQYF. The DNA for the CDR3 is TGTGCCAGCAGCCTGGGACTGGCCGACGAGCAGTACTTC. The rearrangement joins TRBV5-6 to TRBJ2-7; D may be TRBD2 (6 bases). V was clipped by 4 bases and J by 5 bases, with 13 bases between them. The CDR3 is made up of 13 amino acids. Germline V gene lookup returns CDR1 SGHDT and CDR2 YYEEEE.

The genes are TRBV5-4 and TRBJ2-1, with 7 bases lining up with TRBD2. CDR3 length: 16 amino acids. V gave up 0 bases and J gave up 2 bases; unmatched junction bases: 5. Germline V gene lookup returns CDR1 SGHNT and CDR2 YYREEE (reference sequence). The CDR3 DNA follows: TGTGCCAGCAGCTTGGAAGCGGGAAACCCCTACAATGAGCAGTTCTTC. Translating it yields CASSLEAGNPYNEQFF.

The V call is TRBV29-1, the J call TRBJ1-1; 7 bases line up with TRBD1. CDR1 and CDR2 from the germline V gene are SQVTM and ANQGSEA. The CDR3 is 13 amino acids. V lost 8 bases, J lost 0 bases, and 6 bases stayed unmatched. The CDR3 is CSSRTGVNTEAFF. In nucleotides, the CDR3 is TGCAGCTCAAGAACAGGGGTGAACACTGAAGCTTTCTTT.

This clone was seen a single time. The chain uses TRBV18 and TRBJ2-1, with 10 bases lining up with TRBD2. Trimming took 2 bases from V and 9 from J; bases not matched to a gene: 16. This CDR3 contains 18 residues. Germline values: CDR1 KGHSH, CDR2 LQKENI. The CDR3 loop reads CASSPCRGQASGSCEQFF. CDR3 sequence (DNA): TGTGCCAGCTCACCATGCAGGGGGCAGGCTAGCGGGAGTTGTGAGCAGTTCTTC.

Only one count was recorded for this clone. V and J are TRBV5-4 and TRBJ1-1; D is unresolved. The length of the CDR3 is 14 residues. Between the trimmed V and J ends, which lost 0 bases and 1 base, there was a span of 7 bases. Germline V lookup: CDR1 SGHNT, CDR2 YYREEE (reference sequence). The CDR3 nucleotides are TGTGCCAGCAGCTTGGCCCAAAAGAACACTGAAGCTTTCTTT. As protein: CASSLAQKNTEAFF.

The sample holds one count of this clone. This chain joins TRBV18 and TRBJ2-7; the D gene is possibly TRBD1 (5 bases). Germline CDR1 and CDR2: KGHSH and LQKENI. The CDR3 covers 12 residues. V gave up 1 base and J gave up 5 bases, with 6 bases separating them. The CDR3 protein is CASSPQGHEQYF. Here the CDR3 DNA reads TGTGCCAGCTCACCACAGGGGCACGAGCAGTACTTC.

J is TRBJ1-6 and V is TRBV27; D unresolved. V shed 5 bases and J shed 7 bases, with 9 bases lying between them. The CDR3 has 13 amino acids. Per the germline V gene, CDR1 is MNHEY and CDR2 is SMNVEV (reference sequence). CDR3 in amino acids: CASSPDENSPLHF. Here the CDR3 DNA reads TGTGCCAGCAGTCCAGATGAAAATTCACCCCTCCACTTT.

The V gene is TRBV11-2, the J gene TRBJ2-7; D unresolved. The CDR3 is 11 amino acids. In germline, CDR1 is SGHAT, CDR2 FQNNGV. Deletions cut 5 bases from V and 6 bases from J, with 8 bases between. CDR3: CASSAPSEQYF. CDR3 bases: TGTGCCAGCAGCGCGCCCTCCGAGCAGTACTTC.

The genes are TRBV11-2 and TRBJ1-5; 11 nucleotides match TRBD1. Per the germline V gene, CDR1 is SGHAT and CDR2 is FQNNGV. The CDR3 totals 17 residues. J lost 2 bases, V lost 6 bases, and 9 bases had no gene match. CDR3 sequence: CASRYWTGGVGNQPQHF. In DNA form, the CDR3 reads TGTGCCAGCAGGTATTGGACAGGGGGCGTCGGCAATCAGCCCCAGCATTTT. The full variable domain, its missing parts supplied by reference TRBV11-2 and TRBJ1-5, is EAGVAQSPRYKIIEKRQSVAFWCNPISGHATLYWYQQILGQGPKLLIQFQNNGVVDDSQLPKDRFSAERLKGVDSTLKIQPAKLEDSAVYLCASRYWTGGVGNQPQHFGDGTRLSIL.

The chain is built from TRBV28 and TRBJ2-2; TRBD2 aligns across 12 bases. Losses at the gene ends were 3 bases for V and 5 bases for J; bases not matched to a gene: 4. The CDR3 spans 16 residues. Germline V CDR1 and CDR2: MDHEN, SYDVKM. DNA of the CDR3: TGTGCCAGCAGTTTGCCTAGCGGGAGGGGGACCGGGGAGCTGTTTTTT. Residues: CASSLPSGRGTGELFF. Looking up the rest from reference TRBV28 and TRBJ2-2 gives the full variable domain: DVKVTQSSRYLVKRTGEKVFLECVQDMDHENMFWYRQDPGLGLRLIYFSYDVKMKEKGDIPEGYSVSREKKERFSLILESASTNQTSMYLCASSLPSGRGTGELFFGEGSRLTVL.

This clone has just one count. This chain uses TRBV6-1 with TRBJ2-7, with 7 bases fitting TRBD2. Germline V gene sequence: CDR1 MNHNS, CDR2 SASEGT. The CDR3 has 16 residues. V was clipped by 2 bases and J by 0 bases; unmatched bases: 7. CDR3 sequence reads: CASSERGGSPSYEQYF. The CDR3, as DNA: TGTGCCAGCAGTGAAAGGGGAGGGTCCCCCTCCTACGAGCAGTACTTC.